This T cell receptor beta chain stems from a study of blood T cells in healthy people across ages (dated by TCRdb to between 2014 and 2017). Broadly, across the study: In model experiments, template switching captured about one uniquely barcoded TCR beta cDNA molecule for every two T cells. To avoid experimental bias, donors of different ages were randomly spread across the sequencing lanes. To track age-related changes in TCR beta repertoire diversity, the study relied on deep sequencing normalized with unique cDNA molecular identifiers. Donors were grouped into four age groups: young (average 16 years), middle-aged (around 39), aged (62) and long-lived (about 90). For two donors (one aged 18 to 29 and one aged 80 or older), the study analyzed two additional independent replicas of 1 million unique cDNA reads from the same blood draw. What the research found in general, with its limitations: Compared with the aged group, the long-lived group had more naive CD4+ T cells, fewer expanded clones and increased TCR diversity, a pattern suggesting age selection. Bulk unsorted PBMC profiling prevented conclusive comparison of naive and antigen-experienced compartments. Estimates of total diversity based on one million sequenced T cells were regarded as lower bounds and as underestimates. As age increased, observed TCR beta diversity per million T cells dropped in a roughly linear way, and a significant reduction was already evident by age 40. A strong correlation was found between observed TCR beta diversity and the percentage of naive T cells measured by flow cytometry. Because donor CMV infection status was unknown, age-related changes in expanded clonotypes were potentially confounded.

The method behind the library was 5' RACE. Sequencing took place on an Illumina HiSeq 2500. The second PCR ran for roughly 7 to 12 cycles and used a J-beta primer mix along with a sample-barcoded 5' primer. A unique molecular identifier was introduced onto each TCR beta cDNA molecule by a template-switch 5' adaptor carrying 12 random nucleotides. At least 2.5 million CDR3-containing paired-end reads were obtained from each sample. First-strand cDNA was synthesized from all RNA with the Mint cDNA synthesis kit, primed by a TRBC-specific oligonucleotide. Following uracil-DNA glycosylase treatment, a first 18-cycle PCR with universal primers M1SS and BC2_uni_R was performed on all cDNA. On the authors' methods: Normalization of each sample was performed by random selection of 1 million high-quality reads, each carrying a distinct molecular identifier. Instead of being binned into consensus sequences, reads that shared molecular identifiers were thrown out. MiTCR, run with a Q25 quality threshold and the strictest error-elimination algorithm, handled CDR3 identification, clonotype clustering and error correction. Lower-bound total TCR beta diversity was estimated with a nonparametric unseen species model using Euler transformation. Clones were called with MiXCR by TCRdb after fastp trimmed the public reads at Q25, and only in-frame beta chains were retained. Entries are consolidated by CDR3 protein sequence, retaining the most common genes and DNA. For this entry, the V and J calls and clone size follow TCRdb and not the study's own pipeline. A total of hundreds of thousands of distinct CDR3 sequences appear in this sample, around 20% of them only once. The ten biggest clones cover around 3.4% of the sample.

This clonotype occurred many times. The clone's antigen remains unknown. Base qualities are missing; no much larger clone stands one base away. The 39 donors, aged about 6 to 95 years, were systemically healthy Caucasian individuals from Russia. Roughly 9 milliliters of peripheral blood were drawn from each donor into EDTA-treated Vacutainer tubes. Ficoll-Paque density-gradient centrifugation was used to isolate PBMCs, with at least 6.5 million per sample. Trizol reagent was used to extract total RNA from the PBMCs, yielding at least 5 micrograms per sample. For every donor, flow cytometry on a PBMC aliquot measured the percentage of naive CD45RAhigh/CD27high T cells. The CDR3 sequence holds 18 residues, the cysteine and phenylalanine included. The retained sequence is limited to the CDR3, 54 bases, with the frame set at the first base. CDR1 SEHNR and CDR2 FQNEAQ are derived from the germline V gene (reference sequence). Trimming removed 2 bases from V and 6 bases from J; the gene matches leave 12 bases unexplained.

The sequencing sample was made of blood. The sequence was obtained from a man in his 70s in good health. The chain couples TRBV7-9 to TRBJ1-4; 10 central bases correspond to TRBD1. The CDR3 protein: CASSLLGQGLRSDEKLFF. The sequenced DNA is TGTGCCAGCAGCTTATTGGGACAGGGGTTACGCTCGGATGAAAAACTGTTTTTT.